The text below deals with one T cell receptor beta chain. The data were obtained in a study of CD8 T cells in Susac syndrome. TEMRA cells were FACS-enriched, while CD8+ and CD4+ T cells were negatively isolated. The V end lost 5 bases, the J end lost 2 bases, and 11 bases lay between the germline ends. The germline V gene has CDR1 SGHTA and CDR2 FQGNSA. The CDR3 sequence is 14 residues long. Random hexamers were used to reverse transcribe an amount of roughly 0.45 to 1 ug RNA. TCRdb re-analysed the immunoSEQ multiplex PCR reads in MiXCR, keeping a single row per CDR3 protein. The profile covers approximately 270,000 distinct CDR3 sequences, with 93% appearing a single time and around 0.067% taken by the ten largest.

The TCR comes from a human donor with multiple sclerosis. The genes are TRBV7-2 and TRBJ2-3, with D hard to call. Sequencing was performed on CD4+ T cells from PBMCs. This CDR3 reads CASSLGPFTDTQYF. As DNA, the CDR3 is TGTGCCAGCAGCCTTGGACCTTTCACAGATACGCAGTATTTT.